This TCR beta chain emerged from a study of long-term antiretroviral therapy in people with HIV. Findings of the study overall: Documentation of ART adherence, viral resistance or therapy changes was absent.

Comment on this clone: What it recognizes is unknown.

A v3.0 immunoSEQ assay was performed at survey level. Clones were read by immunoSEQ multiplex PCR, and TCRdb kept only the in-frame ones, dropping some. This table has under 20,000 clones, just under 80% appearing once. V was pared by 5 bases and J by 4 bases, with 12 bases between. This CDR3 is 13 amino acids long. CDR1 and CDR2 from the germline V gene are WNHNN and SYGVQD (reference sequence). Sequenced here: unsorted PBMCs, sampled 0.3 years after starting antiretroviral therapy. The chain uses TRBV10-1 and TRBJ2-7; D remains unclear. The sequence came from a woman in her 50s with HIV. The CDR3 is CASSSGVEYEQYV. DNA of the CDR3: TGCGCCAGCAGTAGTGGGGTCGAATACGAGCAGTACGTC.